The 31 T cell receptor beta chains reported below all come from one sample, sequenced in a study of CD8+ T cells in alopecia areata. Stated treatment: oral pan-JAK inhibitor, 5-10 mg twice daily. Sequencing templates came from extracted RNA that was reverse transcribed into cDNA. The data were produced by immunoSEQ multiplex PCR, yet TCRdb's version contains in-frame clones alone and is incomplete. Altogether 95,000 to 100,000 clones are present, about 61% being singletons, with the ten largest covering roughly 15%. The sample in question was CD8+ T cells sorted from blood, obtained at approximately week 60, from a patient treated with tofacitinib. All receptors derive from a human donor with alopecia areata.

This clone was seen a handful of times. The chain couples TRBV2 to TRBJ2-1; 13 bases map to TRBD2. V gave up 8 bases and J gave up 10 bases; unmatched junction bases: 5. CDR1 and CDR2 (germline): SNHLY, FYNNEI. CDR3 size: 13 residues. The CDR3 coding sequence is TGTGCCAGCGAGGGGACTAGCGGGGAAGAGCAGTTCTTC. It yields the protein CASEGTSGEEQFF.

This clone came up a few times. The V call is TRBV29-1, the J call TRBJ1-2, with a possible D match to TRBD1 (5 bases). Trimming took 6 bases from V and 4 from J, leaving 21 bases between them. Germline V gene sequence: CDR1 SQVTM, CDR2 ANQGSEA. CDR3 length: 15 residues. The CDR3 coding sequence is TGCAGCGTGGGCGAGGGGACTACAATCAGCTATGGCTACACCTTC. This sequence encodes CSVGEGTTISYGYTF.

The rearrangement uses TRBV13 and TRBJ2-7, with D unresolved. Deletions cut 4 bases from V and 2 bases from J, with 12 bases between. Germline V gene sequence: CDR1 PRHDT, CDR2 FYEKMQ (reference sequence). This CDR3 region has 14 residues. The CDR3 sequence is CASSSDLGTYEQYF. The CDR3 DNA reads TGTGCCAGCAGCTCCGACCTTGGGACCTACGAGCAGTACTTC.

The V gene is TRBV4-1, the J gene TRBJ2-2; the D gene is possibly TRBD1 (5 bases). Trimming removed 4 bases from V and 1 base from J, with 10 bases in between. The V gene's germline CDR1 is MGHRA and CDR2 YSYEKL. The CDR3 runs 15 residues. For the CDR3, the DNA is TGCGCCAGCAGCCTAAGACAGAGGAACACCGGGGAGCTGTTTTTT. Translated, it gives CASSLRQRNTGELFF.

The chain combines TRBV13 with TRBJ2-5; possibly TRBD1 or TRBD2 for D (5 bases each). V lost 5 bases to trimming and J lost 5 bases, with 18 bases between them. The CDR3 spans 15 residues. The germline gives CDR1 PRHDT, CDR2 FYEKMQ (reference sequence). CDR3 DNA sequence: TGTGCCAGCAGCAAAAGATGGGGGTTCTTGGAGACCCAGTACTTC. This codes for CASSKRWGFLETQYF. Full variable domain (outside the CDR3, taken from reference TRBV13 and TRBJ2-5): AAGVIQSPRHLIKEKRETATLKCYPIPRHDTVYWYQQGPGQDPQFLISFYEKMQSDKGSIPDRFSAQQFSDYHSELNMSSLELGDSALYFCASSKRWGFLETQYFGPGTRLLVL.

The V call is TRBV27, the J call TRBJ2-7, with 8 bases identical to TRBD2. Germline V gene lookup returns CDR1 MNHEY and CDR2 SMNVEV (reference sequence). The ends lost 8 bases at V and 0 bases at J; junction bases unmatched: 3. There are 13 residues in the CDR3. Written as DNA, the CDR3 is TGTGCCAGCGCGGGGGGCTTCTCCTACGAGCAGTACTTC. Amino acids: CASAGGFSYEQYF.

This clone was observed a few times. The chain is built from TRBV20-1 and TRBJ1-2; D remains ambiguous. The germline CDR1 and CDR2 sequences are DFQATT and SNEGSKA (reference sequence). The V end was cut by 2 bases, the J end by 6 bases, with 4 bases between. CDR3 size: 10 residues. The CDR3 protein is CSARYDGYTF. The CDR3 DNA reads as TGCAGTGCTAGATACGATGGCTACACCTTC.

The chain links TRBV7-9 to TRBJ2-5, with 7 positions matching TRBD1. Germline assignment: CDR1 SEHNR and CDR2 FQNEAQ (reference sequence). The J segment lost 4 bases and the V segment lost 5 bases, leaving 10 bases of the junction unmatched. The CDR3 loop spans 15 amino acids. In DNA, the CDR3 is TGTGCCAGCAGCCATCGACAGGGTCAAGGAGAGACCCAGTACTTC. It yields the protein CASSHRQGQGETQYF.

This chain links TRBV9 with TRBJ2-1, with 9 bases that match TRBD2. The CDR3 has 15 amino acids. J gave up 8 bases and V 1 base, and 7 bases lay outside the gene matches. Germline CDR1 reads SGDLS; CDR2 reads YYNGEE. CDR3 nucleotide sequence: TGTGCCAGCAGCGTACGGGGGACTAGCCCTTATGAGCAGTTCTTC. Translated: CASSVRGTSPYEQFF.

The chain joins TRBV7-2 to TRBJ1-2; TRBD1 is a possible D gene (5 bases). CDR1 is SGHTA and CDR2 is FQGNSA in the germline V gene. The V and J ends lost 3 bases and 0 bases respectively, with 11 bases between them. The CDR3 contains 15 residues. The CDR3 DNA reads as TGTGCCAGCAGCTTGCAGGGAGCCGCTAACTATGGCTACACCTTC. Amino acid sequence: CASSLQGAANYGYTF.

This clone showed up just a few times. The genes are TRBV29-1 and TRBJ1-2; D is possibly TRBD1 (6 bases). V lost 8 bases, J lost 3 bases, and 13 bases lay in between. The CDR3 loop spans 12 amino acids. CDR1 and CDR2 from the germline V gene are SQVTM and ANQGSEA. CDR3 bases: TGCAGCACCGCAGGGGAGGACTATGGCTACACCTTC. It translates to CSTAGEDYGYTF.

J is TRBJ2-7 and V is TRBV6-5; TRBD1 aligns across 8 bases. Trimming at V came to 6 bases and at J to 4 bases, leaving 8 bases not matched to a gene. The CDR3 consists of 14 residues. Germline CDR1 reads MNHEY; CDR2 reads SVGAGI. The CDR3 DNA is TGTGCCAGCAGCTACAAGGACAGGGATTACGAGCAGTACTTC. As protein: CASSYKDRDYEQYF.

V gene TRBV19 combines with J gene TRBJ1-6, with D unresolved. Trimming cost V 3 bases and J 11 bases, with 8 bases left between them. Germline V lookup: CDR1 LNHDA, CDR2 SQIVND (reference sequence). This CDR3 is built from 12 residues. The CDR3: CASSIGGAPLHF. DNA for the CDR3: TGTGCCAGTAGTATTGGCGGGGCACCCCTCCACTTT.

This chain connects TRBV6-5 to TRBJ2-5, with 9 positions matching TRBD2. The CDR3 consists of 14 residues. Trimming took 5 bases from V and 4 from J; bases not matched to a gene: 5. Germline assignment: CDR1 MNHEY and CDR2 SVGAGI. CDR3 DNA sequence: TGTGCCAGCAGTAGCGCGGGACTAGCAGAGACCCAGTACTTC. It yields the protein CASSSAGLAETQYF.

V usage is TRBV7-8 and J usage is TRBJ1-2, with D unresolved. The V gene's germline CDR1 is SGHVS and CDR2 FQNEAQ. The CDR3 has 11 amino acids. V was clipped by 7 bases and J by 5 bases, with 8 bases between them. CDR3 coding DNA: TGTGCCAGCAAAACAGCGTATGGCTACACCTTC. It translates to CASKTAYGYTF.

The V and J genes are TRBV5-6 and TRBJ1-5; D possibly corresponds to TRBD1 (5 bases). CDR1 SGHDT and CDR2 YYEEEE come from the germline V gene. The CDR3 loop spans 14 amino acids. The V gene lost 4 bases and the J gene lost 5 bases, with 13 bases spanning the gap. CDR3 nucleotide sequence: TGTGCCAGCAGCGCCGGGACTTGGGATCAGCCCCAGCATTTT. The encoded protein is CASSAGTWDQPQHF.

The rearrangement links TRBV5-6 to TRBJ1-1; D remains unclear. V was cut by 6 bases and J by 3 bases, with 18 bases left in between. The germline gives CDR1 SGHDT, CDR2 YYEEEE. CDR3 size: 15 residues. The CDR3 reads CASILSSGGDTEAFF. The CDR3 DNA is TGTGCCAGCATCCTCAGTTCGGGAGGCGACACTGAAGCTTTCTTT.

This clone came up a few times. The V and J genes are TRBV4-1 and TRBJ2-2; no definite D call. In germline, CDR1 is MGHRA, CDR2 YSYEKL. This CDR3 spans 15 amino acids. V dropped 0 bases and J dropped 1 base, with 6 bases sitting between them. The CDR3 bases are TGCGCCAGCAGCCAAGAACCAGTGAACACCGGGGAGCTGTTTTTT. This encodes CASSQEPVNTGELFF.

The chain is built from TRBV7-9 and TRBJ2-7; D remains ambiguous. Germline CDR1 is SEHNR and CDR2 is FQNEAQ (reference sequence). V was pared by 8 bases and J by 7 bases, with 9 bases between. CDR3 length equals 10 residues. CDR3 loop: CASGMGEQYF. The CDR3 DNA reads as TGTGCCAGCGGGATGGGGGAGCAGTACTTC. Together with reference TRBV7-9 and TRBJ2-7, the CDR3 gives the full variable domain: DTGVSQNPRHKITKRGQNVTFRCDPISEHNRLYWYRQTLGQGPEFLTYFQNEAQLEKSRLLSDRFSAERPKGSFSTLEIQRTEQGDSAMYLCASGMGEQYFGPGTRLTVT.

The V call is TRBV29-1, the J call TRBJ1-2; unclear D gene. Between the trimmed V and J ends, which lost 6 bases and 5 bases, there was a span of 16 bases. Germline values: CDR1 SQVTM, CDR2 ANQGSEA. The CDR3 runs to 13 residues. CDR3 sequence (DNA): TGCAGCGTCCCAATGGACGTTATTTATGGCTACACCTTC. As protein: CSVPMDVIYGYTF. Supplemented by reference TRBV29-1 and TRBJ1-2, the full variable domain reads SAVISQKPSRDICQRGTSLTIQCQVDSQVTMMFWYRQQPGQSLTLIATANQGSEATYESGFVIDKFPISRPNLTFSTLTVSNMSPEDSSIYLCSVPMDVIYGYTFGSGTRLTVV.

The chain is built from TRBV13 and TRBJ1-4, with 7 bases fitting TRBD1. There are 14 residues in the CDR3. The V gene end was trimmed by 3 bases and the J gene end by 5 bases; junction bases not matched to a gene: 3. Germline V gene data show CDR1 as PRHDT and CDR2 as FYEKMQ (reference sequence). The CDR3 DNA follows: TGTGCCAGCAGCTTCCGACAGGGCAATGAAAAACTGTTTTTT. The encoded protein is CASSFRQGNEKLFF.

This clone was recorded only once. V gene TRBV19 combines with J gene TRBJ1-1; D not resolved. Trimming removed 3 bases at V and 2 bases at J, with 7 bases between. CDR1 is LNHDA, CDR2 SQIVND, per germline (reference sequence). The length of the CDR3 is 13 residues. The CDR3 sequence is CASSISVNTEAFF. The DNA of the CDR3 is TGTGCCAGTAGTATTTCAGTAAACACTGAAGCTTTCTTT.

The chain has TRBV19 and TRBJ1-5, with D maybe TRBD1 (6 bases). V dropped 1 base and J dropped 5 bases, with 12 bases sitting between them. Looked up from germline, CDR1 is LNHDA and CDR2 is SQIVND (reference sequence). The CDR3 length is 15 residues. The CDR3 DNA reads as TGTGCCAGTAGTATAGCCTTAGGGGGAGATCAGCCCCAGCATTTT. It yields the protein CASSIALGGDQPQHF.

This chain uses TRBV27 with TRBJ1-5; a possible D gene is TRBD1 (6 bases). The ends were cut back, 2 bases at V and 6 bases at J, with 23 bases in the middle. The CDR3 sequence is 18 residues long. CDR1 MNHEY and CDR2 SMNVEV come from the germline V gene (reference sequence). The CDR3 nucleotides read TGTGCCAGCAGTTTAAGGGGTTGGTTTGGGGGGGCGGCTCAGCCCCAGCATTTT. Protein: CASSLRGWFGGAAQPQHF.

The chain carries TRBV4-1 and TRBJ2-7; D remains unclear. V dropped 3 bases and J dropped 2 bases, with 11 bases sitting between them. Per germline, CDR1 MGHRA and CDR2 YSYEKL. The CDR3 spans 14 residues. The CDR3 DNA sequence: TGCGCCAGCAGCCACGGCTCGTTGGCCTACGAGCAGTACTTC. This encodes CASSHGSLAYEQYF.

The chain couples TRBV10-3 to TRBJ2-5, with D unresolved. Germline V gives CDR1 ENHRY, CDR2 SYGVKD. The ends were cut back, 9 bases at V and 3 bases at J, with 8 bases in the middle. The CDR3 consists of 11 residues. Here the CDR3 DNA reads TGTGCCATTGCGAAGGAAGAGACCCAGTACTTC. This translates into CAIAKEETQYF.

This clone has just a few counts. The V and J genes are TRBV13 and TRBJ2-3; 7 bases map to TRBD1. V was pared by 4 bases and J by 0 bases, with 1 base of the junction left unmatched. The length of the CDR3 is 14 residues. Germline CDR1 and CDR2: PRHDT and FYEKMQ (reference sequence). The CDR3 DNA reads TGTGCCAGCAGCTGGGGACAGAGCACAGATACGCAGTATTTT. Its translation is CASSWGQSTDTQYF.

This chain links TRBV9 with TRBJ2-7; 10 bases are shared with TRBD1. CDR1 and CDR2 from the germline V gene are SGDLS and YYNGEE. CDR3 length equals 14 residues. The V segment lost 4 bases and the J segment 3 bases; nucleotides outside the gene matches: 4. The CDR3 is CASSKRTGGYEQYF. CDR3 sequence (DNA): TGTGCCAGCAGCAAACGGACAGGGGGCTACGAGCAGTACTTC.

The rearrangement joins TRBV7-9 to TRBJ1-2; the D gene is possibly TRBD1 (5 bases). Germline CDR1 SEHNR, CDR2 FQNEAQ (reference sequence). V lost 5 bases, J lost 0 bases, and 10 bases lay in between. This CDR3 comprises 14 residues. Here the CDR3 reads CASSRGYANYGYTF. For the CDR3, the DNA is TGTGCCAGCAGCCGGGGCTACGCTAACTATGGCTACACCTTC.

This clone was seen only a few times. The chain carries TRBV12-5 and TRBJ1-2; 10 bases match TRBD1. The J segment lost 3 bases and the V segment lost 6 bases, leaving 7 bases of the junction unmatched. Germline V lookup: CDR1 LGHNT, CDR2 FRNRAP. This CDR3 contains 15 residues. The CDR3 region is CASGAGGTGDYGYTF. The CDR3 DNA is TGTGCTAGTGGGGCCGGCGGGACAGGGGACTATGGCTACACCTTC.

The chain joins TRBV30 to TRBJ2-3; 7 nucleotides align to TRBD2. The ends lost 6 bases at V and 3 bases at J; junction bases unmatched: 9. CDR3 length: 14 residues. Germline V gene lookup returns CDR1 GTSNPN and CDR2 SVGIG (reference sequence). CDR3 sequence: CACSTSRRTDTQYF. DNA for the CDR3: TGTGCCTGTTCGACTAGCCGCAGGACAGATACGCAGTATTTT.